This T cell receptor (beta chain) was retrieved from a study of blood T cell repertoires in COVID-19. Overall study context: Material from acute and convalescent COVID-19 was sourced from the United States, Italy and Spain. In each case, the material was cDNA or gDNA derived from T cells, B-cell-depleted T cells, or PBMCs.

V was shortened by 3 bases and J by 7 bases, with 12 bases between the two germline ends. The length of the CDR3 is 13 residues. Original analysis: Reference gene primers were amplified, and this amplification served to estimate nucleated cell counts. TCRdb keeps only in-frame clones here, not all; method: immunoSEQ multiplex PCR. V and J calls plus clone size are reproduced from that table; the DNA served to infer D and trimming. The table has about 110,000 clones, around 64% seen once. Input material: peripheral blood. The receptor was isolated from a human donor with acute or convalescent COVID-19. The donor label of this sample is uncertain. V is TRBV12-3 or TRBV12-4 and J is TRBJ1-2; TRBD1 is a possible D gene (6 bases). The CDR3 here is CASSFAGVGGYTF. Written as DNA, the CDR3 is TGTGCCAGCAGTTTTGCAGGGGTTGGTGGCTACACCTTC.